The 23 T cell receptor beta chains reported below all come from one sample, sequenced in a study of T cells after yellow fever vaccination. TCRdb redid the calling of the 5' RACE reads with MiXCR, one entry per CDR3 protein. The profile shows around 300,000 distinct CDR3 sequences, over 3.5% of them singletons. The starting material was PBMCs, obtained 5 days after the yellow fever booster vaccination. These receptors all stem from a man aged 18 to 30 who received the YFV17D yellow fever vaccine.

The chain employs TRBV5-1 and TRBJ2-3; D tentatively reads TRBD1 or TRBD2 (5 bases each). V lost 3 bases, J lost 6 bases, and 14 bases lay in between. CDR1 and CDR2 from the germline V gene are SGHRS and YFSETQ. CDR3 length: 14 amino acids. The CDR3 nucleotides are TGCGCCAGCAGCTCGCCCCGAGGGGCGGATACGCAGTATTTT. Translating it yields CASSSPRGADTQYF.

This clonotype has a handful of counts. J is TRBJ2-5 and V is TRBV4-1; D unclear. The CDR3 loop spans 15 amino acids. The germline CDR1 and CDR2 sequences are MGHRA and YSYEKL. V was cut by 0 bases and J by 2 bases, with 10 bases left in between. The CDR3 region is CASSQDQIDQETQYF. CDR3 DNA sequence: TGCGCCAGCAGCCAAGACCAGATTGATCAAGAGACCCAGTACTTC.

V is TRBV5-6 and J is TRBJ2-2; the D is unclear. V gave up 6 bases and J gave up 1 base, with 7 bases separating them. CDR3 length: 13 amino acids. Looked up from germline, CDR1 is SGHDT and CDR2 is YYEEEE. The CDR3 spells CASTRGNTGELFF. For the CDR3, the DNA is TGTGCCAGCACCCGAGGGAACACCGGGGAGCTGTTTTTT.

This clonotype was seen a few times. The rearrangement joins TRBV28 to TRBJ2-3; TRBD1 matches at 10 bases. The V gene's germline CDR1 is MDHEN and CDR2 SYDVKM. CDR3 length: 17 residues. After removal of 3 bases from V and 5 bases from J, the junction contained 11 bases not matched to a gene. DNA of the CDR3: TGTGCCAGCAGTTTCCCCGAGACAGGGGGCAAGGGAGATACGCAGTATTTT. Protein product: CASSFPETGGKGDTQYF.

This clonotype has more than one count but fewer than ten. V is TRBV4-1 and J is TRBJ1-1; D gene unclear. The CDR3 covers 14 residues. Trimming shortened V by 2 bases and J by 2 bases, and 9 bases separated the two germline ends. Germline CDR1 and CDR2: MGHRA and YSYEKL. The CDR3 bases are TGCGCCAGCAGCCAAAGAGGCCTTAACACTGAAGCTTTCTTT. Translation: CASSQRGLNTEAFF.

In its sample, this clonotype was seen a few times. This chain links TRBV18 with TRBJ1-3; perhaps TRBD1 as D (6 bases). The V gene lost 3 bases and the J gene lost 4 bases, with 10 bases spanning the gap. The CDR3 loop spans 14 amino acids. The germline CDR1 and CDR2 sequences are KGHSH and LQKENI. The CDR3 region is CASSPDSAGNTIYF. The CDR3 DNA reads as TGTGCCAGCTCACCGGACAGTGCCGGAAACACCATATATTTT.

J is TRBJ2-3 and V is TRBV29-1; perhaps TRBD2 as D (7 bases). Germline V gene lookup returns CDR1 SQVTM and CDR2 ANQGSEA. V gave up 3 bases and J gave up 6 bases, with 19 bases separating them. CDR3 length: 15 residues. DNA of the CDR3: TGCAGCGTTGATCCCGCGGGGGCCAGCGGGGATACGCAGTATTTT. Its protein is CSVDPAGASGDTQYF.

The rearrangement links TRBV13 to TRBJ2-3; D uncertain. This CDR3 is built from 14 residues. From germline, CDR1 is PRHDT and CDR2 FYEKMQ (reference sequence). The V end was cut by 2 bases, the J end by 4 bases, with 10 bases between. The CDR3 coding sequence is TGTGCCAGCAGCTTATACGGCAGCCCAGATACGCAGTATTTT. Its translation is CASSLYGSPDTQYF.

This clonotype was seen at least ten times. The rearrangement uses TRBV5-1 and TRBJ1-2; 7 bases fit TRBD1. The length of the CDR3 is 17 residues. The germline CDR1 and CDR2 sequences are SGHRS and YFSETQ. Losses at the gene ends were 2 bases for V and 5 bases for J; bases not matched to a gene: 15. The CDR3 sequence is CASSLGTVTSKGYGYTF. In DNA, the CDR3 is TGCGCCAGCAGCTTAGGGACAGTCACCTCAAAGGGATATGGCTACACCTTC. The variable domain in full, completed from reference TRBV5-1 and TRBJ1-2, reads KAGVTQTPRYLIKTRGQQVTLSCSPISGHRSVSWYQQTPGQGLQFLFEYFSETQRNKGNFPGRFSGRQFSNSRSEMNVSTLELGDSALYLCASSLGTVTSKGYGYTFGSGTRLTVV.

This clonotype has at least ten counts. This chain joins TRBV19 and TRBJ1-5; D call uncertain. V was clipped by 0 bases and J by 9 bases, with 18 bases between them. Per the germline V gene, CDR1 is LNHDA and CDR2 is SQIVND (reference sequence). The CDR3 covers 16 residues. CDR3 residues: CASSIDPETGVRPQHF. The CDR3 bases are TGTGCCAGTAGTATAGATCCGGAGACCGGAGTTCGGCCCCAGCATTTT.

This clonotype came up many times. DNA for the CDR3: TGCGCCAGCAGCTTGGTGGCAGGATCTAATGAGCAGTTCTTC. Encoded protein: CASSLVAGSNEQFF. This chain connects TRBV5-1 to TRBJ2-1; D remains ambiguous. This CDR3 contains 14 residues. The V and J ends lost 0 bases and 7 bases respectively, with 11 bases between them. Germline CDR1 is SGHRS and CDR2 is YFSETQ.

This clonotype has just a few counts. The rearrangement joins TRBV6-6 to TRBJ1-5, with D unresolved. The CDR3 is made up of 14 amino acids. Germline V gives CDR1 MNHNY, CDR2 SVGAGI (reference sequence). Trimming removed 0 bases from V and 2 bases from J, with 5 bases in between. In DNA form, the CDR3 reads TGTGCCAGCAGTTACTCGGGCCGCAATCAGCCCCAGCATTTT. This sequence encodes CASSYSGRNQPQHF.

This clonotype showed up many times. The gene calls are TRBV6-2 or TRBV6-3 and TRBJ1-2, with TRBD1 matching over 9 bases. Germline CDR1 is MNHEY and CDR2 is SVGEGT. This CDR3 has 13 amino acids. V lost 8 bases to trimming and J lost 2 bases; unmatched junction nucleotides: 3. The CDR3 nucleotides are TGTGCCAGCGGGGACAGGGAGAACTATGGCTACACCTTC. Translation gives CASGDRENYGYTF.

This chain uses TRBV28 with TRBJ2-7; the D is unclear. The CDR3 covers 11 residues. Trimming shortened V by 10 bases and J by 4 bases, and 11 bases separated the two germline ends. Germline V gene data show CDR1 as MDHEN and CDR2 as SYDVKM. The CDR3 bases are TGTGCCACTTCTGGGCGTTACGAGCAGTACGTC. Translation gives CATSGRYEQYV.

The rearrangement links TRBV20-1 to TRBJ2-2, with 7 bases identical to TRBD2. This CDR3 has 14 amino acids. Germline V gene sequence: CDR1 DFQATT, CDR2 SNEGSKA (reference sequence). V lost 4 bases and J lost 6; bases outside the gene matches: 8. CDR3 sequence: CSATERGSAGELFF. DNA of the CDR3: TGCAGTGCTACTGAGCGGGGTTCCGCCGGGGAGCTGTTTTTT.

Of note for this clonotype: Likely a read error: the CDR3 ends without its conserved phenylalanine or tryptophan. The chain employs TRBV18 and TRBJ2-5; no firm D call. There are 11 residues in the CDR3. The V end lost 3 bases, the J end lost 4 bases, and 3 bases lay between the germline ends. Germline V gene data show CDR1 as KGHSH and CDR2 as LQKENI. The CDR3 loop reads CASSPRETQYL. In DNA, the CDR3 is TGTGCCAGCTCACCGAGAGAGACCCAGTACCTC.

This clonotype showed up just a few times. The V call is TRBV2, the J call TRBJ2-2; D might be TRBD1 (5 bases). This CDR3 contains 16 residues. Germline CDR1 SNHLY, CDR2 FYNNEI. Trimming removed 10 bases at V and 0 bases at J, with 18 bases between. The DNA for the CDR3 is TGTGCCACCTCCAACGATGGGGCATCGAACACCGGGGAGCTGTTTTTT. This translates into CATSNDGASNTGELFF.

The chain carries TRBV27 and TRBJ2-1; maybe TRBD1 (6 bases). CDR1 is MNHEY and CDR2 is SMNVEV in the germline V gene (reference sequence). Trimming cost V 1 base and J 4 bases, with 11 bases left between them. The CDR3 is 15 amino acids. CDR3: CASSLFTGNYNEQFF. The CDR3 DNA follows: TGTGCCAGCAGTTTATTTACAGGGAATTACAATGAGCAGTTCTTC.

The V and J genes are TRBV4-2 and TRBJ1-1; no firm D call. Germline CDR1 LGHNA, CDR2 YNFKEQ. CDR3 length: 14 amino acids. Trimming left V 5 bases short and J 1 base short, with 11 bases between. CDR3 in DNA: TGTGCCAGCAGCTTACCCGTCGGGAACACTGAAGCTTTCTTT. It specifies CASSLPVGNTEAFF.

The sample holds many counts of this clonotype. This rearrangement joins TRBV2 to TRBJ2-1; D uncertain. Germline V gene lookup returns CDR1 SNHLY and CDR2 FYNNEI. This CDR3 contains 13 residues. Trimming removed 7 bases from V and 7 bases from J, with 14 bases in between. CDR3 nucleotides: TGTGCCAGCATTGGACGGTGGGGTAATGAGCAGTTCTTC. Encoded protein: CASIGRWGNEQFF. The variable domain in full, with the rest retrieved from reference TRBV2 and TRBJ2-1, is EPEVTQTPSHQVTQMGQEVILRCVPISNHLYFYWYRQILGQKVEFLVSFYNNEISEKSEIFDDQFSVERPDGSNFTLKIRSTKLEDSAMYFCASIGRWGNEQFFGPGTRLTVL.

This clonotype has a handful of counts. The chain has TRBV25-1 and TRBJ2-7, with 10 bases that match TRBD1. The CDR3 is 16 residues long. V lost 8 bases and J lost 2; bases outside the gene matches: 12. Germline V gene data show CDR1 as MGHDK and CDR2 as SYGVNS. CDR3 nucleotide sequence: TGTGCCAGCTTTGGACTCCTCGGACAGGGGGCCTACGAGCAGTACTTC. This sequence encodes CASFGLLGQGAYEQYF.

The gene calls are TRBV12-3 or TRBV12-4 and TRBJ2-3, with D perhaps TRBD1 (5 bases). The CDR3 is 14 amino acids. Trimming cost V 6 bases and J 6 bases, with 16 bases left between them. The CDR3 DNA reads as TGTGCCAGCAGCCCGGCAGGGCTTTTGGATACGCAGTATTTT. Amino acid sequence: CASSPAGLLDTQYF.

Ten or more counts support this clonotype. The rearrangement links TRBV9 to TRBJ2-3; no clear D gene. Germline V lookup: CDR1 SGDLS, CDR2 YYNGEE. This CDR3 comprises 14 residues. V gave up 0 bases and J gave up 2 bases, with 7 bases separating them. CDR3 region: CASSVEGITDTQYF. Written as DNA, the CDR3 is TGTGCCAGCAGCGTAGAGGGCATCACAGATACGCAGTATTTT. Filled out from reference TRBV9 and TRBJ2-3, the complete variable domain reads DSGVTQTPKHLITATGQRVTLRCSPRSGDLSVYWYQQSLDQGLQFLIQYYNGEERAKGNILERFSAQQFPDLHSELNLSSLELGDSALYFCASSVEGITDTQYFGPGTRLTVL.